These T cell receptor beta chains were read from a single sample in a study of blood T cell repertoires in COVID-19. Assay used: immunoSEQ multiplex PCR; TCRdb lists only in-frame clones, some missing. Seen here are about 260,000 clones, roughly 85% observed once, and the top ten hold around a tenth. The sample taken for sequencing was peripheral blood. These receptors all stem from a woman aged 50 to 65 who had recovered from COVID-19. The conserved cysteine and the conserved F or W are not part of the CDR3 here.

V gene	J gene	CDR3 protein
TRBV28	TRBJ1-2	ASKQGANYGYT
TRBV24-1	TRBJ2-1	ATSGPGQGNYNEQF
TRBV4-3	TRBJ2-6	ASSQVAGGPPGANVLT
TRBV4-2	TRBJ2-2	ASSQEWGRVTGELF
TRBV10-2	TRBJ2-3	ASSESRLAGVPDTQY
TRBV7-9	TRBJ2-7	ASRTTGSEQY
TRBV5-4	TRBJ1-4	ASTRAGGSNEKLF
TRBV19	TRBJ2-5	ASSWGQQETQY
TRBV2	TRBJ2-5	ASSEVVGSFETQY
TRBV2	TRBJ2-1	ASTLGVGDEQF
TRBV7-2	TRBJ2-6	ASSPQVAGANVLT
TRBV5-1	TRBJ1-3	ASSLDRATSGNTIY
TRBV2	TRBJ1-5	ASSEDLGHRSQPQH
TRBV11-3	TRBJ2-2	ASSFSGTMNTGELF
TRBV5-4	TRBJ2-1	ASKGAGGFYNEQF
TRBV7-2	TRBJ2-7	ASSTGTGWSGQY
TRBV10-3	TRBJ2-1	AISESGLAGRNEQF
TRBV24-1	TRBJ2-5	ATSGTSGRETQY
TRBV15	TRBJ1-2	ATSWGGGSDYGYT
TRBV12-3/TRBV12-4	TRBJ2-1	ASRGWGSAEQF
TRBV28	TRBJ1-1	ASSFRGGRTEAF
TRBV19	TRBJ1-1	ASSSMTGGDTEAF
TRBV11-2	TRBJ2-7	ASSLGSVGYEQY
TRBV5-1	TRBJ2-2	ASSSGGTDTGELF
TRBV7-7	TRBJ2-7	ASSRDRASEQY
TRBV11-2	TRBJ2-3	ASSLRGADTQY
TRBV18	TRBJ2-7	ASSSPGQRPLEQY
TRBV27	TRBJ1-2	ASSFSGAQGYT
TRBV25-1	TRBJ2-7	ASSPRPGTSGRAYEQY
TRBV25-1	TRBJ2-5	ASSARQGPQETQY
TRBV2	TRBJ1-3	ASSDGNSGNTIY
TRBV11-2	TRBJ2-7	ASSPLTSALHEQY
TRBV21-1	TRBJ1-6	ASSKEGEGEESPLH
TRBV19	TRBJ1-5	ASSRTTGQGFNQPQH
TRBV5-4	TRBJ1-1	ASSRGTFIPRMNTEAF
TRBV18	TRBJ1-6	ASSPSEQGESPLH
TRBV27	TRBJ1-1	ASSLSGHPNTEAF
TRBV21-1	TRBJ2-2	VDSGGTPGLAGGWGTGELF
TRBV21-1	TRBJ2-7	ASSKGASGYEQY
TRBV18	TRBJ2-3	ASSPPGGMTDTQY
TRBV27	TRBJ1-1	ASIGQPNTEAF
TRBV7-8	TRBJ1-5	ASSPLARALNQPQH
TRBV9	TRBJ1-6	ASSATGVISPLH
TRBV2	TRBJ1-5	ASSGGQLWPQH
TRBV19	TRBJ2-2	ASSMDRGQLNTGELF
TRBV12-3/TRBV12-4	TRBJ1-5	ASSGQINQPQH
TRBV28	TRBJ2-7	ASSPAQAGKNYEQY
TRBV5-5	TRBJ1-2	ASSFFSGGTEGYT